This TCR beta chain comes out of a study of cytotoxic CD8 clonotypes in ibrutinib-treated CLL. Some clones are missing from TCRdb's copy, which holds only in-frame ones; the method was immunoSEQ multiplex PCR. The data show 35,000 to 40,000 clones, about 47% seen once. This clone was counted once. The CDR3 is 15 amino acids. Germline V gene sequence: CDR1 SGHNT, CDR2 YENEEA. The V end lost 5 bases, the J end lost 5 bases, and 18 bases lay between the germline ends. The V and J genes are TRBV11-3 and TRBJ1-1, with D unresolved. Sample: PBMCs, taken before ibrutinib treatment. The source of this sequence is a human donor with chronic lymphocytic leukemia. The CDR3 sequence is CASSLGSGKGTEAFF. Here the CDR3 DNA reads TGTGCCAGCAGCCTAGGGAGCGGAAAAGGGACTGAAGCTTTCTTT.